The clone carrying this T cell receptor beta chain came up many times. Antigen specificity is unknown. These data belong to a study of regulatory T cells in long-lasting Graves disease. Sequencing libraries for TCR beta were prepared with iRepertoire HTBI primers and Arm-PCR of CDR3 regions. TCRdb independently ran MiXCR on the multiplex PCR reads; one entry per CDR3 protein. The table lists 240,000 or so distinct CDR3 sequences, around 20% of them singletons. This CDR3 is built from 14 residues. The germline CDR1 and CDR2 sequences are SNHLY and FYNNEI. The junction had 11 bases not matched to a gene; V was cut back by 8 bases and J by 5 bases. Study findings and constraints: Persistent patients shared more public clonotypes (under 3,000) than newly diagnosed patients (over 900).

The time point here: newly diagnosed GD, antithyroid drugs for less than 3 months. The authors made the TCR library using RNA they extracted from PBMCs. From an endocrinology department in Xi'an, China, came the patients. This sequence joins TRBV2 and TRBJ2-5; 7 nucleotides agree with TRBD1. The sequence was obtained from a female donor with Graves disease. Sequences were derived from peripheral blood mononuclear cells (PBMCs), sampled at new diagnosis, from a patient treated with antithyroid drugs. The CDR3 region is CASPKGTAGETQYF. CDR3 bases: TGTGCCAGCCCCAAAGGGACAGCAGGGGAGACCCAGTACTTC.